This TCR beta chain appears in the sequencing data of a study of blood T cell repertoires in COVID-19. Source study methods: Researchers report that nucleated cell counts were estimated from reference gene primer amplification. Sequencing was performed with immunoSEQ multiplex PCR; in TCRdb, only in-frame clones are kept and a portion is missing. V and J calls and clone size are given by that table; D and trimming were obtained from the DNA. In the table there are some 260,000 clones, about 88% of which are singletons. V trimming: 4 bases; J trimming: 3 bases; junction bases outside the gene matches: 9. Per germline, CDR1 SGHDT and CDR2 YYEEEE. The CDR3 length is 16 residues. This clone was counted a single time.

The V and J genes are TRBV5-6 and TRBJ2-1; 8 bases fit TRBD2. The receptor comes from a middle-aged woman who had recovered from COVID-19. The sequenced sample was peripheral blood. In DNA, the CDR3 is TGTGCCAGCAGCCGACTAACTAGCGGCGGCTACAATGAGCAGTTCTTC. It yields the protein CASSRLTSGGYNEQFF.